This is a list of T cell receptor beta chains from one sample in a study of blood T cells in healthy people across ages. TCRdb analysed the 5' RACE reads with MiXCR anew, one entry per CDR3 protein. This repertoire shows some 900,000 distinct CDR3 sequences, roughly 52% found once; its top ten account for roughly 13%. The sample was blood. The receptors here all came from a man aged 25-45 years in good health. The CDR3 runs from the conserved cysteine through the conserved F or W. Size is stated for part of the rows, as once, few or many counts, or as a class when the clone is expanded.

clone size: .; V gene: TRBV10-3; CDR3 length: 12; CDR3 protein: CAISWSGNEQYF
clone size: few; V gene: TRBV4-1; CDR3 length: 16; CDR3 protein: CASSQLGGSSTDTQYF
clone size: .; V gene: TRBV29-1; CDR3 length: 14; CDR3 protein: CSAGKGQASYEQYF
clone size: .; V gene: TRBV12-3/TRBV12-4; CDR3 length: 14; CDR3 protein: CASSVPGGVTEAFF
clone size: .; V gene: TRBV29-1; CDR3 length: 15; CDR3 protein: CSVSGTGEMNTEAFF
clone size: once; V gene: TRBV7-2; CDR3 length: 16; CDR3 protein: CASSPSGTGPNQPQHF
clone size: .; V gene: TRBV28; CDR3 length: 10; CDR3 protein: CASRLDGYTF
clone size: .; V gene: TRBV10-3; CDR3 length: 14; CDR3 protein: CAISDIGGANVLTF
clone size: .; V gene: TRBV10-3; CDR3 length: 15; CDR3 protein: CAISETAYGTDTQYF
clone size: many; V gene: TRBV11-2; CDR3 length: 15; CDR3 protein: CASSVGTSEIYEQFF
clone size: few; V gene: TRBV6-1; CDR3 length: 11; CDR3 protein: CASSHKLPQHF
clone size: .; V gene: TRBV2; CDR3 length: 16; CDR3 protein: CASSHDLTGEADTQYF
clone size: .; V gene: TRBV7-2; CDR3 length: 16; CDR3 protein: CASSLNPAGTNSPLHF
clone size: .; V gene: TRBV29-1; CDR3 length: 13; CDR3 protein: CSGISREATEAFF
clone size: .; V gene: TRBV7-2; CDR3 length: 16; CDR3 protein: CASSSNSGGPADTQYF
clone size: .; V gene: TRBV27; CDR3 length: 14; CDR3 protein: CASTFGQSNSPLHF
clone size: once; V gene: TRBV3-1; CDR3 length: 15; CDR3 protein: CASSPGLLSTDTQYF